The TCR beta chain under discussion was sequenced for a study of blood T cell repertoires in COVID-19. In the study's own analysis: From reference gene primer amplification, estimates of nucleated cell counts were derived. Clones were sequenced by immunoSEQ multiplex PCR, and TCRdb holds only the in-frame ones, with some missing. The DNA was the basis for D and trimming; V, J and clone size are from that table. The sample lists about 240,000 clones, about 80% seen once, with about 3.9% in the top ten. Cohort assignment relied on participant-reported clinical history. Participants classified as exposed had met a COVID-19 case within 2 weeks before study entry. The CDR3 totals 15 residues. Germline assignment: CDR1 KGHDR and CDR2 SFDVKD. V dropped 4 bases and J dropped 6 bases, with 14 bases sitting between them.

The sequence derives from a woman between 35 and 50 years old who had been exposed to COVID-19. This chain joins TRBV24-1 and TRBJ2-2, with D uncertain. Material for sequencing was PBMCs or T cells enriched from blood (not recorded which). CDR3 in DNA: TGTGCCACCAGTGACCCTAACCCTCTTCCCGGGGAGCTGTTTTTT. Amino acids: CATSDPNPLPGELFF.